This TCR beta chain stems from a study of T-cell reconstitution after alpha-beta-depleted transplantation in children. Trimming removed 4 bases at V and 7 bases at J, with 7 bases between. CDR3 length equals 12 residues. The sample holds many counts of this clonotype. Unique molecular identifiers featured in how the TCRbeta library was prepared. A single record per CDR3 protein comes from TCRdb applying MiXCR to the PCR reads. This sample yields around 370,000 distinct CDR3 sequences, of which about 9.4% are seen a single time; 2% to 3% belongs to the top ten. The genes are TRBV12-3 or TRBV12-4 and TRBJ1-4; tentative D call: TRBD1 (6 bases). The sequencing used PBMCs from the stem cell graft donor, collected from the stem cell graft. The sequence was collected from a human donor who donated a stem cell graft to a child with acute lymphoblastic leukemia. The CDR3 protein is CASSWGREKLFF. DNA for the CDR3: TGTGCCAGCAGTTGGGGGCGTGAAAAACTGTTTTTT.